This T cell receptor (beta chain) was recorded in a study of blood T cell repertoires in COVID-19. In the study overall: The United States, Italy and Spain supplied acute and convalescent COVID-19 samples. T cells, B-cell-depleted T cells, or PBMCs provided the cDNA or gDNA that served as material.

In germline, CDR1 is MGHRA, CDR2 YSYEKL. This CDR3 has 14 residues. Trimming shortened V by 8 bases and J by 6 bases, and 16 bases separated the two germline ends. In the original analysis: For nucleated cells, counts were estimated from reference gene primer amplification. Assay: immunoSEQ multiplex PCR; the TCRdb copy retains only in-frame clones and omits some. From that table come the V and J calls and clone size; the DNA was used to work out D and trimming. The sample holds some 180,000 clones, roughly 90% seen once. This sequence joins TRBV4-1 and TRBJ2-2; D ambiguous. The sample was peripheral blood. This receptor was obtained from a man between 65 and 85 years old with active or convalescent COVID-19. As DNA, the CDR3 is TGCGCCAGCGGCGCGGTCCTTCGTGCCGGGGAGCTGTTTTTT. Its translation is CASGAVLRAGELFF.